This TCR beta chain was retrieved from a study of siplizumab effects on memory and regulatory T cells. This CDR3 has 15 amino acids. CDR1 is SGDLS, CDR2 YYNGEE, per germline. Trimming at V came to 4 bases and at J to 5 bases, leaving 8 bases not matched to a gene. A word on this clone: The antigen is unknown.

Some clones are missing from TCRdb's copy, which holds only in-frame ones; the method was immunoSEQ multiplex PCR. This table holds roughly 92,000 clones, 85% to 95% found once. Study outcomes and limitations: Tregs that proliferated in siplizumab cultures did not have their suppressive function confirmed. Treg-derived clones made up an average of roughly 70% of mappable alloreactive CD4+ clones with siplizumab and 26.9% in controls.

Sequences were obtained from non-Treg CD4+ T cells sorted from blood. This TCR was recovered from a human donor in good health. This chain connects TRBV9 to TRBJ1-4, with 7 bases identical to TRBD1. CDR3 amino acids: CASSFQDRENEKLFF. DNA of the CDR3: TGTGCCAGCAGCTTCCAAGACAGGGAGAATGAAAAACTGTTTTTT.